This T cell receptor beta chain came from a study of cytomegalovirus exposure and HLA in healthy donors (dated by TCRdb to the late 2010s). Study-level background: In an earlier analysis of several hundred of the donors, 276 Gb of sequence data and 117 million unique TCR beta sequences from about 179 million T cells were reported. A later analysis re-analyzed previously published TCR beta repertoires from 650 to 800 donors and added high-resolution HLA genotyping to study TCR occurrence patterns. The number of donors typed differed by locus, with roughly 629-640 for A, B, C, DRB1 and DQB1, approximately 500 for DQA1, under 610 for DPA1, and around 450 for DPB1. In the later analysis, no new phenotypic data were used to find candidate immune exposures; instead, reliance was placed on TCR beta sequences and their occurrence across donors. A later genetic analysis used genome-wide SNP genotypes for about 60% of the roughly 670 donors, treating that subset as a discovery cohort. To predict cytomegalovirus infection status, the study brought together high-throughput TCR immunosequencing, statistical association of individual TCRs with disease status, and machine learning. Because of strong linkage in the cohort, five DR-DQ haplotypes were treated as single units for association and clustering. Besides the first cohort of around 670 subjects, a separate validation cohort made up of roughly 120 different subjects was used. Across around 400 genotyped donors of the cohort, an average of about 250,000 unique TCR beta nucleotide sequences per donor were sequenced, and approximately 17% of those sequences were non-productive. Using immunosequencing, the study profiled T cell repertoires from approximately 700 subjects and related those repertoires to cytomegalovirus serostatus. Roughly 300 gigabases of sequencing data and approximately 80 million unique TCR sequences were included in an early release covering 550 to 650 HLA-typed donors. The study was designed to test whether signatures of past pathogen exposure could be identified by cataloging public T cell receptors. Of the roughly 400 genotyped donors, around 81% fell in the genetic ancestry cluster associated with self-reported Caucasian donors. All discovery cohort repertoires had been generated using a single sequencing platform. Class I and class II HLA loci were covered by the typing at four-digit resolution. In an earlier analysis of around 540 of the donors, high-throughput TCR beta sequencing was used to judge whether each TCR beta V gene segment behaved as functional or pseudogenic. Donor age, sex, ethnicity and CMV serostatus were collected together with the repertoire data. Broad study findings and their caveats: A further reported finding was that TCR beta sequences accurately predicted the HLA-A and HLA-B alleles for most subjects in the first cohort. The classifier was reported to diagnose cytomegalovirus status with high specificity and sensitivity in both the original cohort and the validation cohort. Because the 87-base-pair reads could not distinguish some IMGT-functional V segments, including TRBV6-2 and TRBV6-3, those segments were excluded. Because counts were too low, fewer than 20 rarely observed V segments, including chromosome 9 orphons, were excluded from the earlier analysis of several hundred of the donors. The cohort was sequenced for TCR beta chains only, and without alpha or paired-chain data the features that could be detected were limited. An earlier analysis of approximately 540 of the donors showed that most TCR beta V segments appeared in productive rearrangements either about 87% or about 30% of the time, which broadly matched IMGT annotations. Presence/absence analyses assumed roughly uniform sequencing depth across donors, an assumption that may not hold. A later analysis found that TCR association rates varied across HLA loci, with DRB1 alleles showing the most associated TCRs and HLA-C alleles the fewest. It was suggested by the authors that the approach could potentially be generalized to other disease states and immunological phenotypes. While some public TCRs were present in many individuals, most TCR sequences turned up only very rarely across donors. Immune exposure information for the cohort was limited to CMV serostatus. Assigning TCR associations to individual alleles was difficult when HLA alleles, especially DR and DQ, strongly co-occurred. An association between a missense DCLRE1C variant and V-gene and J-gene trimming of TCR beta chains was found in a later genetic analysis and replicated in an independent cohort. In vitro tests confirmed that a few of the cytomegalovirus-associated TCR beta chains recognize cytomegalovirus antigens. A later analysis reported that several top co-occurrence clusters appeared linked to parvovirus B19, influenza, CMV and Epstein-Barr virus. A later analysis found that HLA-associated TCR beta chains were more clonally expanded and had lower generation probabilities than equally common non-associated chains. In a later genetic analysis, fewer N-insertions in productive TCRs were reported among donors in an Asian-associated ancestry cluster than the roughly 700-donor mean. A group of highly shared sequence variants was considered likely to be a technical artifact of the sequencing pipeline. Because some donors lacked HLA typing at each locus, the association tests relied only on the typed subset. Most CMV-associated TCR beta chains appeared to be HLA-restricted in a later analysis, and the HLA associations seemed to be driven largely by CMV exposure. Linkage disequilibrium might explain the correlated functional status among segregating V segments, but an unknown experimental factor could not be excluded. At a false discovery rate of 0.05, a later analysis linked 16,951 TCR beta sequences to specific HLA alleles. The study listed 150 to 200 TCR beta chains as associated with cytomegalovirus.

Remarks on this clone: What this receptor recognizes is not known. No much larger clone is present one base from it, and per-base qualities are unavailable.

The library came from the immunoSEQ multiplex PCR assay. For the multiplex PCR, a mixture combining 60 forward primers for TCR Vbeta segments and 13 reverse primers for TCR Jbeta segments was used. A multiplex PCR assay on genomic DNA amplified the CDR3 region of rearranged TCR beta genes. On the Illumina HiSeq System, the amplified TCR beta libraries were sequenced as 87-base-pair reads. Per the authors' processing: Across the 670 or so repertoires, a later analysis counted 75 million to 90 million unique TCR beta chains, some 11 million of which were shared by at least two donors. Raw reads were error-corrected and collapsed into unique sequences by a nearest-neighbor algorithm in which closely related sequences were merged to remove PCR and sequencing errors. Alignment of CDR3 sequences to IMGT reference sequences was used to assign V, D and J gene segments. For a sequence to be retained, a match of at least six nucleotides was required to both a V gene segment and a J gene segment. A rearrangement counted as productive if the CDR3 had no stop codons and remained in frame with V and J, and every other rearrangement counted as non-productive. Following IMGT convention, CDR3 was defined as the stretch from the second conserved V-encoded cysteine to the conserved J-encoded phenylalanine. In an earlier analysis of more than 550 of the donors, sequences lacking an unambiguous match to a single V gene segment were excluded. An earlier analysis of over 450 of the donors classified V segments as functional when productive rearrangements were above 56.7% and as segregating when the standard deviation between donors was above 5%. A statistical classification framework was built for diagnosing cytomegalovirus status from the catalog of TCR beta chain sequences. In a later analysis, TCR nucleotide sequences were compared against IMGT/GENE-DB human TR gene sequences so that V and J genes could be assigned. A later analysis assigned CDR3 sequences and most-parsimonious VDJ recombination scenarios with the TCRdist pipeline. In a later analysis, each TCR beta chain was defined by its CDR3 amino acid sequence together with its V-gene family, and reads without a unique V-gene family were excluded. A later analysis removed over 500 highly shared, low-generation-probability nucleotide sequences to deal with suspected cross-contamination and a sequencing artifact. A later analysis calculated a clonal expansion index for each public chain from normalized within-repertoire ranks of inferred template counts. A later analysis computed generation probabilities with a VDJ recombination model fitted to out-of-frame rearrangements, and checked the results against IGoR. Hypergeometric tests were used in a later analysis to score TCR-TCR, TCR-HLA and TCR-CMV co-occurrence, with a repertoire-size bias correction applied to the TCR pairs. False discovery rates were estimated in a later analysis by permuting HLA or CMV assignments 20 times. In a later analysis, co-occurring TCRs were grouped using DBSCAN, and TCRdist sequence similarity was added for clustering within HLA-allele-positive subsets. Repertoires with fewer than 30,000 or more than 120,000 public chains, plus five repertoires with anomalous nucleotide sharing, were excluded from co-occurrence clustering. In TCRdb, the immuneACCESS table is reduced to in-frame sequences with V and J assigned. These tables do not hold every clone; where another copy was compared, an unresolved V gene accounts for under half, and the others remain unexplained. From that table come the V and J calls and clone size; the DNA was used to work out D and trimming. In this sample the table shows 150,000 to 180,000 clones, approximately 79% of which occur a single time. Jointly, the top ten make up 6.6% of the sample.

The trim is 5 bases for V and 4 bases for J, with a gap of 5 bases between the germline ends. Via the germline V gene, CDR1 is SGHAT and CDR2 FQNNGV. There are 11 amino acids in the CDR3, from cysteine to phenylalanine inclusive. The read is trimmed to its CDR3 DNA, 33 bases read in frame from base 1. In total, approximately 700 healthy bone marrow donors made up the cohort. At the time of sampling, every cohort member was nominally healthy, though immune exposures that went unrecorded were likely present. The donor was CMV seropositive and belonged to the group of 250 to 300 seropositive cohort members. A peripheral blood sample was collected from each donor, and TCR beta sequencing was performed on peripheral blood mononuclear cells. Genomic DNA extraction from the blood cell samples was performed with the Qiagen DNeasy Blood Extraction Kit.

Recombination connected TRBV11-2 to TRBJ1-2; there is no confident call for the D gene. The source is a woman between 45 and 65 years old in good health and CMV-seropositive. The sample was PBMCs. The CDR3 region has the sequence CASSRGYGYTF. The sequenced DNA: TGTGCCAGCAGCCGGGGCTATGGCTACACCTTC.